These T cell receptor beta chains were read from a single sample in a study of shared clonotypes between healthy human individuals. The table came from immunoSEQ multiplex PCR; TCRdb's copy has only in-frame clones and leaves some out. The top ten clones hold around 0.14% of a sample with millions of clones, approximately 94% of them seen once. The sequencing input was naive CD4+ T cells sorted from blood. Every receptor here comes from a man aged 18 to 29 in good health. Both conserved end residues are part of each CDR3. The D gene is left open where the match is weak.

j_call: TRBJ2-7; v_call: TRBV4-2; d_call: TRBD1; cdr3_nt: TGTGCCAGCAGCCCTTCCGGGACAGACCCCTACGAGCAGTACTTC; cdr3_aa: CASSPSGTDPYEQYF
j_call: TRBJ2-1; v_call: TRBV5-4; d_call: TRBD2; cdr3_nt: TGTGCCAGCAGCTTGGCCGGGGCTAGCGGGAGCAATGAGCAGTTCTTC; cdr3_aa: CASSLAGASGSNEQFF
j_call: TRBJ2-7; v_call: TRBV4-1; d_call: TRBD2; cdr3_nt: TGCGCCAGCAGCCAAGACCGGGCGGGGGTCCTCGGCTACGAGCAGTACTTC; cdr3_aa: CASSQDRAGVLGYEQYF
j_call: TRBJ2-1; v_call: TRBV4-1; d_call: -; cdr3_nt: TGCGCCAGCAGCCCGACCGGGACCCCCATGGGTGAGCAGTTCTTC; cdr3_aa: CASSPTGTPMGEQFF
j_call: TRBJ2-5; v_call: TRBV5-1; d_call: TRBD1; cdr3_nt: TGCGCCAGCAGCCTAGGGACAGGGCTTAGGGAGACCCAGTACTTC; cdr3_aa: CASSLGTGLRETQYF
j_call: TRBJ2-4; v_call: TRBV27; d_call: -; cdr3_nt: TGTGCCAGCAGTCTAGGATCGACGGAAGGGCGGGATCAAGCCAAAAACATTCAGTACTTC; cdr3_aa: CASSLGSTEGRDQAKNIQYF
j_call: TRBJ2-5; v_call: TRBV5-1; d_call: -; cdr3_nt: TGCGCCAGCAGCTTAGTCCCGGGGTCTCAAGAGACCCAGTACTTC; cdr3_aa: CASSLVPGSQETQYF
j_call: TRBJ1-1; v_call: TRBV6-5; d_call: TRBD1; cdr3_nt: TGTGCCAGCAGGAGACAGGGAAGCACTGAAGCTTTCTTT; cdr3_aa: CASRRQGSTEAFF
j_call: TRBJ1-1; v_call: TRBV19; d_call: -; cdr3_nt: TGTGCCAGTAGTAAAGAACGGTTGAACACTGAAGCTTTCTTT; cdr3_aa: CASSKERLNTEAFF
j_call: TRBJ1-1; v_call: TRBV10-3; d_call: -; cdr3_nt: TGTGCCATCAGGACAGCCCAGAACACTGAAGCTTTCTTT; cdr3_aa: CAIRTAQNTEAFF
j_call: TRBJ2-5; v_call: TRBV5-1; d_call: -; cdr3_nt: TGCGCCAGCAGGGTAGAGGGGGTTAAGGCCCAGTACTTC; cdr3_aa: CASRVEGVKAQYF
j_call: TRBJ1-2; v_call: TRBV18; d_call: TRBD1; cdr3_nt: TGTGCCAGCTCACCACGGGACAGGGGTAATCTTCGTGGCTACACCTTC; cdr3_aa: CASSPRDRGNLRGYTF
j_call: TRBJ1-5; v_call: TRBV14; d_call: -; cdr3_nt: TGTGCCAGCAGCCAAGACCAGATGGGGCCCCAGCATTTT; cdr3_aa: CASSQDQMGPQHF
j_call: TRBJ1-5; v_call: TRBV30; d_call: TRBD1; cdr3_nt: TGTGCCTGGAGTGGGACAGGGTTGGATGGCAATCAGCCCCAGCATTTT; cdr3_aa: CAWSGTGLDGNQPQHF
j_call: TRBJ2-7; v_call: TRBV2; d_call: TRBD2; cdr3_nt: TGTGCCAGCAGTACTAGCGGGGGGGCCTCGGAGCAGTACTTC; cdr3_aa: CASSTSGGASEQYF
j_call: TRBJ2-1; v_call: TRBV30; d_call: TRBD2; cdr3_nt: TGTGCCTGGAGTGTACACCCCGGGAGGGCCTTTGAGCAGTTCTTC; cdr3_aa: CAWSVHPGRAFEQFF
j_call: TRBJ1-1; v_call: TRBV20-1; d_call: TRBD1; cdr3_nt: TGCAGTAGGACAGGGAACACTGAAGCTTTCTTT; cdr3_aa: CSRTGNTEAFF